The TCR beta chain described here comes from a study of identical twins. Study conclusions and caveats: Fewer insertions marked abundant cord blood beta clonotypes; young adult naive trended weakly, memory not at all. There was more out-of-frame TCR alpha sharing in monozygotic twins than models estimated.

Each CDR3 protein is one row after TCRdb ran MiXCR on the 5' RACE reads. The table records fewer than 650,000 distinct CDR3 sequences, roughly 7.1% of them present only once. This clonotype was picked up many times. Antigen: not known. Healthy Caucasians, and only they, were the donors. The CDR3 has 15 residues. V was pared by 7 bases and J by 7 bases, with 19 bases between. CDR1 SGHVS and CDR2 FQNEAQ come from the germline V gene. Separately, the same data were catalogued under a study of yellow fever vaccine responses in identical twins.

The clonotype was recovered from a woman under 30 in good health. This chain uses TRBV7-8 with TRBJ1-4; D perhaps matches TRBD1 (5 bases). Sequenced input: PBMCs. This CDR3 is CASTPNPGVGEKLFF. In DNA, the CDR3 is TGTGCCAGCACTCCCAATCCGGGGGTTGGTGAAAAACTGTTTTTT.